This T cell receptor (beta chain) was captured by sequencing in a study of T-cell memory formation after mild COVID-19. Via MiXCR, TCRdb re-called the 5' RACE reads, giving one row per CDR3 protein. The sample records 500,000 to 550,000 distinct CDR3 sequences, 20% being singletons. From germline, CDR1 is MDHEN and CDR2 SYDVKM. There are 16 residues in the CDR3. V lost 2 bases, J lost 1 base, and 14 bases lay in between. This clonotype was detected many times. This sequence was found in an adult woman who had mild COVID-19 (a few samples of this study predate the infection). Cell type and time point are not known. V is TRBV28 and J is TRBJ1-1; possible D gene TRBD1, 6 bases. Sequenced sample: PBMCs or a T cell subset sorted from them (not recorded which). The CDR3 region is CASSLEAGDWNTEAFF. In DNA form, the CDR3 reads TGTGCCAGCAGTTTAGAGGCAGGGGATTGGAACACTGAAGCTTTCTTT.